This TCR beta chain was identified in a study of blood T cell repertoires in COVID-19. This CDR3 comprises 18 residues. V was trimmed by 2 bases and J by 1 base, leaving 19 bases between them. Germline V gene data show CDR1 as LNHDA and CDR2 as SQIVND (reference sequence). The data were produced by immunoSEQ multiplex PCR, yet TCRdb's version contains in-frame clones alone and is incomplete. The sample carries about 150,000 clones, around 85% recorded once. The sequenced sample was peripheral blood. The chain links TRBV19 to TRBJ2-3, with D perhaps matching TRBD2 (5 bases). This sequence originates from a man aged 55 to 70 with COVID-19, enrolled during active disease. The chain's CDR3 is CASSITPGLPWGTDTQYF. Written as DNA, the CDR3 is TGTGCCAGTAGTATAACACCCGGACTCCCATGGGGCACAGATACGCAGTATTTT.